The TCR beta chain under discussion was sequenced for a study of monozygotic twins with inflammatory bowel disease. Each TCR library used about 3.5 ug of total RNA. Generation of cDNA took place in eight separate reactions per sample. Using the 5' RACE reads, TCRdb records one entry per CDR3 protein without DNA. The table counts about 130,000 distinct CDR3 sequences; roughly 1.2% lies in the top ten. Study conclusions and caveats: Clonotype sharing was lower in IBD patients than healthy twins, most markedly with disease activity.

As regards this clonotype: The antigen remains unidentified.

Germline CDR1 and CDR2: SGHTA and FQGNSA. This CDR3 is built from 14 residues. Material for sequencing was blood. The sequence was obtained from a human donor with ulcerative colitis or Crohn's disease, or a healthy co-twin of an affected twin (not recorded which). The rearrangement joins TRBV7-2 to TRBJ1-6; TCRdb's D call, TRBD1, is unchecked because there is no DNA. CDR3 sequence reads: CASSPGQRNSPLHF.